Each of the 12 T cell receptor beta chains below was sequenced from the same sample in a study of T cell responses to AZD1222 COVID-19 vaccine. This table comes from immunoSEQ multiplex PCR, and its TCRdb copy is limited to in-frame clones, with some not included. The data hold 100,000 to 150,000 clones, with 65% to 90% observed a single time. The input for sequencing was peripheral blood, taken on day 0 of AZD1222 vaccination. Source of these receptors: an adult in good health.

In nucleotides, the CDR3 is TGCGCCAGCAGCGATATCCAGGGGGACAACACTGAAGCTTTCTTT. Its protein is CASSDIQGDNTEAFF. J is TRBJ1-1 and V is TRBV5-1, with TRBD1 matching 7 bases. J lost 2 bases, V lost 4 bases, and 8 bases had no gene match. This CDR3 is built from 15 residues. Germline CDR1 and CDR2: SGHRS and YFSETQ.

This sequence joins TRBV28 and TRBJ2-7; TRBD2 agrees at 8 bases. The germline CDR1 and CDR2 sequences are MDHEN and SYDVKM. This CDR3 is 14 amino acids long. Trimming cost V 3 bases and J 3 bases; bases outside gene matches: 4. The CDR3 coding sequence is TGTGCCAGCAGTTTCGGGGGGGCGGGCTACGAGCAGTACTTC. The encoded protein is CASSFGGAGYEQYF.

The rearrangement uses TRBV19 and TRBJ2-5; 8 bases line up with TRBD2. With V trimmed by 6 bases and J by 2 bases, 14 bases remained unmatched. The CDR3 runs to 17 residues. Germline-derived CDR1 and CDR2 are LNHDA and SQIVND (reference sequence). The DNA for the CDR3 is TGTGCCAGTAGCCCGGGGGGGAGGGAGCGGAGTCAAGAGACCCAGTACTTC. It codes for CASSPGGRERSQETQYF.

The CDR3 DNA reads TGTGCCAGCAGCCACCATGGACTAGCGGGGCGGGAAGAGACCCAGTACTTC. Translated, it gives CASSHHGLAGREETQYF. The chain is built from TRBV4-2 and TRBJ2-5; 12 bases match TRBD2. J gave up 3 bases and V 3 bases, and 8 bases lay outside the gene matches. Germline V gene lookup returns CDR1 LGHNA and CDR2 YNFKEQ. The CDR3 has 17 residues.

The table lists this clone with a count of one. V gene TRBV19 combines with J gene TRBJ2-1, with 9 nucleotides matching TRBD2. The CDR3 consists of 13 residues. Germline V gene sequence: CDR1 LNHDA, CDR2 SQIVND (reference sequence). Trimming took 4 bases from V and 8 from J; bases not matched to a gene: 3. This CDR3 is CASSTLAGDEQFF. DNA for the CDR3: TGTGCCAGTAGTACACTAGCGGGCGATGAGCAGTTCTTC.

The chain uses TRBV2 and TRBJ1-1; D is possibly TRBD1 (6 bases). Germline assignment: CDR1 SNHLY and CDR2 FYNNEI. V dropped 3 bases and J dropped 7 bases, with 18 bases sitting between them. This CDR3 is built from 15 residues. CDR3 nucleotides: TGTGCCAGCAGTGACCCCCCGGACAGCCTCCTTGAAGCTTTCTTT. Translated, it gives CASSDPPDSLLEAFF.

CDR3 in amino acids: CASSRGASVELFF. CDR3 DNA sequence: TGTGCCAGCAGCCGCGGTGCCTCCGTGGAGCTGTTTTTT. The chain joins TRBV5-8 to TRBJ2-2; D unclear. Trimming left V 4 bases short and J 10 bases short, with 14 bases between. The CDR3 totals 13 residues. CDR1 is SGHTS, CDR2 YDEGEE, per germline.

The chain combines TRBV7-3 with TRBJ2-5; no firm D call. Germline V CDR1 and CDR2: SGHTA, FQGTGA. This CDR3 has 13 amino acids. Between the trimmed V and J ends, which lost 0 bases and 5 bases, there was a span of 7 bases. CDR3 DNA sequence: TGTGCCAGCAGCTTAACTCGAAGGGAGACCCAGTACTTC. It is translated as CASSLTRRETQYF.

The genes are TRBV10-3 and TRBJ1-2; TRBD1 aligns across 9 bases. The CDR3 is 14 residues long. Per the germline V gene, CDR1 is ENHRY and CDR2 is SYGVKD. With V trimmed by 4 bases and J by 8 bases, 8 bases remained unmatched. The CDR3 DNA reads as TGTGCCATCAGTGTGGGACAGGGTAATCGAGGCTACACCTTC. Protein sequence: CAISVGQGNRGYTF.

The chain couples TRBV4-1 to TRBJ2-5, with TRBD1 matching 8 bases. J lost 5 bases, V lost 10 bases, and 9 bases had no gene match. Germline V gene lookup returns CDR1 MGHRA and CDR2 YSYEKL. The CDR3 consists of 13 residues. Written as DNA, the CDR3 is TGCGCCAACGATAACAGGGGGACGGAGACCCAGTACTTC. Its protein product is CANDNRGTETQYF.

The chain carries TRBV27 and TRBJ2-3, with D possibly called TRBD1 or TRBD2 (5 bases each). This CDR3 contains 15 residues. Germline assignment: CDR1 MNHEY and CDR2 SMNVEV (reference sequence). V was trimmed by 6 bases and J by 1 base, leaving 14 bases between them. CDR3 DNA: TGTGCCAGCAGGACGAACGAGGGACGCACAGATACGCAGTATTTT. The encoded protein is CASRTNEGRTDTQYF.

The chain recombines TRBV30 with TRBJ2-7; 7 positions match TRBD1. The germline gives CDR1 GTSNPN, CDR2 SVGIG (reference sequence). The CDR3 loop spans 11 amino acids. Trimming removed 8 bases from V and 4 bases from J; junction bases left unmatched: 5. In nucleotides, the CDR3 is TGTGCCCGAGGCAGGGGGTACGAGCAGTACTTC. Amino acid sequence: CARGRGYEQYF.